This T cell receptor beta chain was sequenced during a study of blood T cell repertoires in COVID-19. Turning to the study itself: Material from acute and convalescent COVID-19 was sourced from the United States, Italy and Spain.

The CDR3 is made up of 14 amino acids. Trimming left V 4 bases short and J 7 bases short, with 11 bases between. Germline V CDR1 and CDR2: MNHEY, SMNVEV (reference sequence). In the original workflow: Amplification from reference gene primers served as the basis for estimated nucleated cell counts. Measured with immunoSEQ multiplex PCR; TCRdb has only the in-frame clones, and not every one. V and J calls and clone size are given by that table; D and trimming were obtained from the DNA. The sample has hundreds of thousands of clones, around nine tenths seen once. The chain uses TRBV27 and TRBJ1-6; the D is unclear. The receptor's source is a woman aged 45 to 65 who had been exposed to COVID-19. The sequenced material came from PBMCs or T cells enriched from blood (not recorded which). For the CDR3, the DNA is TGTGCCAGCAGTTCCCGAGGAGGGAATTCACCCCTCCACTTT. Translation: CASSSRGGNSPLHF.